The next 32 T cell receptor beta chains were all read from a single sample in a study of cytotoxic CD8 clonotypes in ibrutinib-treated CLL. Generated by immunoSEQ multiplex PCR, the TCRdb table keeps only in-frame clones and is missing some. The repertoire consists of under 200,000 clones, with less than 85% occurring once and the leading ten covering around 4.5%. Source: PBMCs, taken after 24 months of ibrutinib treatment. The receptors originated from a human donor with chronic lymphocytic leukemia.

The CDR3 sequence is CASSPGWSPDTQYF. The CDR3, as DNA: TGTGCCAGCAGCCCCGGGTGGTCGCCAGATACGCAGTATTTT. The chain couples TRBV5-4 to TRBJ2-3; D is unresolved. The length of the CDR3 is 14 residues. Trimming left V 4 bases short and J 4 bases short, with 13 bases between. CDR1 and CDR2 from the germline V gene are SGHNT and YYREEE (reference sequence).

The genes are TRBV10-3 and TRBJ2-3; 10 bases line up with TRBD1. CDR1 and CDR2 from the germline V gene are ENHRY and SYGVKD. V dropped 4 bases and J dropped 4; count of bases not matched to a gene: 2. The CDR3 loop spans 14 amino acids. CDR3 in amino acids: CAISVGTGADTQYF. Written as DNA, the CDR3 is TGTGCCATCAGTGTTGGGACAGGGGCAGATACGCAGTATTTT.

This clone was observed a handful of times. The chain employs TRBV9 and TRBJ1-5; D not resolved. Looked up from germline, CDR1 is SGDLS and CDR2 is YYNGEE. The germline V and J ends were trimmed by 0 bases and 4 bases, with 5 bases remaining between them. CDR3 length equals 13 residues. DNA of the CDR3: TGTGCCAGCAGCGTAGACTGGAATCAGCCCCAGCATTTT. Its translation is CASSVDWNQPQHF.

The V and J genes are TRBV27 and TRBJ1-2; D not certain. The ends were cut back, 4 bases at V and 8 bases at J, with 17 bases in the middle. This CDR3 is 14 amino acids long. Germline CDR1 and CDR2: MNHEY and SMNVEV (reference sequence). DNA of the CDR3: TGTGCCAGCAGTTCACTCGCGAGAGGCCGCGGCTACACCTTC. Its translation is CASSSLARGRGYTF.

The V call is TRBV6-5, the J call TRBJ2-7, with D possibly called TRBD1 or TRBD2 (6 bases each). This CDR3 region has 12 residues. Trimming removed 7 bases at V and 6 bases at J, with 13 bases between. Germline-derived CDR1 and CDR2 are MNHEY and SVGAGI. The CDR3 bases are TGTGCCAGCAAGTGGGGGGCTGGCGAGCAGTACTTC. It specifies CASKWGAGEQYF.

The chain combines TRBV10-1 with TRBJ1-1; D perhaps matches TRBD1 (6 bases). Looked up from germline, CDR1 is WNHNN and CDR2 is SYGVQD (reference sequence). The V and J ends lost 2 bases and 1 base respectively, with 8 bases between them. CDR3 length: 14 amino acids. CDR3 sequence: CASSERGGNTEAFF. The CDR3 nucleotides are TGCGCCAGCAGTGAGAGGGGGGGGAACACTGAAGCTTTCTTT.

The chain combines TRBV15 with TRBJ1-1; 8 bases are shared with TRBD1. The CDR3 runs 14 residues. Per germline, CDR1 LNHNV and CDR2 YYDKDF (reference sequence). The J segment lost 5 bases and the V segment lost 3 bases, leaving 5 bases of the junction unmatched. CDR3 amino acids: CATSSRTGLTEAFF. The CDR3 DNA reads as TGTGCCACCAGCAGTCGGACAGGGTTAACTGAAGCTTTCTTT.

The gene calls are TRBV7-9 and TRBJ2-1; 12 nucleotides agree with TRBD2. After removal of 6 bases from V and 5 bases from J, the junction contained 5 bases not matched to a gene. Per germline, CDR1 SEHNR and CDR2 FQNEAQ (reference sequence). CDR3 size: 15 residues. The CDR3 loop is CASSWTSGANNEQFF. CDR3 sequence (DNA): TGTGCCAGCAGTTGGACTAGCGGGGCCAACAATGAGCAGTTCTTC.

This clone was found many times. The chain couples TRBV7-9 to TRBJ2-1, with TRBD2 matching 10 bases. The CDR3 covers 17 residues. The germline V gene has CDR1 SEHNR and CDR2 FQNEAQ (reference sequence). Trimming removed 5 bases from V and 5 bases from J; junction bases left unmatched: 12. The CDR3 DNA reads as TGTGCCAGCAGCCCTACAATGACTAGCGGGCCCGACAATGAGCAGTTCTTC. This encodes CASSPTMTSGPDNEQFF.

This chain connects TRBV5-4 to TRBJ2-7; either TRBD1 or TRBD2 may fit D (5 bases each). V dropped 4 bases and J dropped 4 bases, with 18 bases sitting between them. This CDR3 comprises 15 residues. Germline CDR1 is SGHNT and CDR2 is YYREEE (reference sequence). Written as DNA, the CDR3 is TGTGCCAGCAGCCCCATACCGGGACGAGAATACGAGCAGTACTTC. Its protein is CASSPIPGREYEQYF.

In its sample, this clone was seen once. J is TRBJ1-2 and V is TRBV6-1; D is unresolved. The ends were cut back, 1 base at V and 3 bases at J, with 12 bases in the middle. Per germline, CDR1 MNHNS and CDR2 SASEGT. This CDR3 region has 15 residues. The CDR3 DNA reads as TGTGCCAGCAGTGAAGGGACCGGTGGGTACTATGGCTACACCTTC. Protein: CASSEGTGGYYGYTF.

The chain employs TRBV27 and TRBJ2-5, with D maybe TRBD2 (7 bases). V lost 3 bases and J 0 bases, leaving 14 bases between the germline ends. The CDR3 totals 16 residues. Germline lookup yields CDR1 MNHEY and CDR2 SMNVEV (reference sequence). The CDR3 nucleotides read TGTGCCAGCAGTTTGAGGGGGGGCGGGCACCAAGAGACCCAGTACTTC. Protein sequence: CASSLRGGGHQETQYF.

The chain is built from TRBV12-5 and TRBJ1-6, with D uncertain. This CDR3 has 12 residues. V was cut by 6 bases and J by 9 bases, with 9 bases left in between. Germline loops: CDR1 LGHNT, CDR2 FRNRAP. CDR3 DNA sequence: TGTGCTAGTGGCCCGGACGGTTCACCCCTCCACTTT. Its translation: CASGPDGSPLHF.

This clone was counted once. The chain combines TRBV6-5 with TRBJ1-3; possible D gene TRBD1, 5 bases. The ends were cut back, 3 bases at V and 1 base at J, with 10 bases in the middle. This CDR3 has 15 residues. CDR1 is MNHEY and CDR2 is SVGAGI in the germline V gene. CDR3 protein: CASSYWGESGNTIYF. The DNA of the CDR3 is TGTGCCAGCAGTTATTGGGGGGAGTCTGGAAACACCATATATTTT.

The gene calls are TRBV20-1 and TRBJ1-1, with D unclear. V lost 6 bases, J lost 7 bases, and 12 bases lay in between. CDR1 is DFQATT and CDR2 is SNEGSKA in the germline V gene (reference sequence). The CDR3 is made up of 11 amino acids. This chain's CDR3 is CSAPDGYEAFF. The CDR3 region has the DNA TGCAGTGCACCGGACGGGTATGAAGCTTTCTTT.

The chain is built from TRBV6-5 and TRBJ1-1, with 8 bases identical to TRBD1. This CDR3 spans 13 amino acids. Germline-derived CDR1 and CDR2 are MNHEY and SVGAGI. V was clipped by 6 bases and J by 3 bases; unmatched bases: 3. As DNA, the CDR3 is TGTGCCAGCAGCAGGGGGCGGTACACTGAAGCTTTCTTT. This sequence encodes CASSRGRYTEAFF.

The chain couples TRBV30 to TRBJ1-4; no firm D call. V was shortened by 4 bases and J by 2 bases, with 11 bases between the two germline ends. The germline V gene has CDR1 GTSNPN and CDR2 SVGIG (reference sequence). The length of the CDR3 is 14 residues. CDR3 sequence (DNA): TGTGCCTGGAAATCCCCAGTTACTAATGAAAAACTGTTTTTT. Translated: CAWKSPVTNEKLFF.

CDR3 in amino acids: CASSLTGSPYEQYF. The CDR3 DNA is TGCGCCAGCAGCTTGACAGGGTCCCCCTACGAGCAGTACTTC. The chain uses TRBV5-1 and TRBJ2-5; D is perhaps TRBD1 (6 bases). The end of the DNA aligns better with TRBJ2-7, so the J call may be wrong. CDR3 length: 14 residues. Per germline, CDR1 SGHRS and CDR2 YFSETQ.

The chain couples TRBV13 to TRBJ1-1; TRBD1 agrees at 7 bases. Germline CDR1 reads PRHDT; CDR2 reads FYEKMQ (reference sequence). V lost 5 bases to trimming and J lost 2 bases; unmatched junction nucleotides: 11. The CDR3 covers 16 residues. The CDR3 nucleotides read TGTGCCAGCAGCCCGGGACAGCCCGTGACCAACACTGAAGCTTTCTTT. This translates into CASSPGQPVTNTEAFF.

This chain uses TRBV9 with TRBJ1-4; D call uncertain. CDR3 length: 14 amino acids. Looked up from germline, CDR1 is SGDLS and CDR2 is YYNGEE. Trimming removed 6 bases from V and 8 bases from J, with 17 bases in between. Written as DNA, the CDR3 is TGTGCCAGCATCCGGCAGGCAAGAGGGGAAAAACTGTTTTTT. Protein product: CASIRQARGEKLFF.

In its sample, this clone was seen once. The chain uses TRBV27 and TRBJ2-7, with D possibly called TRBD1 or TRBD2 (5 bases each). The CDR3 sequence is 15 residues long. From germline, CDR1 is MNHEY and CDR2 SMNVEV (reference sequence). The V end lost 5 bases, the J end lost 2 bases, and 16 bases lay between the germline ends. As DNA, the CDR3 is TGTGCCAGCAGTCCGTACCGGGGACCCCCCTACGAGCAGTACTTC. Translation: CASSPYRGPPYEQYF.

V usage is TRBV10-1 and J usage is TRBJ1-5; D gene uncertain. Trimming took 2 bases from V and 2 from J, leaving 4 bases between them. CDR1 is WNHNN, CDR2 SYGVQD, per germline (reference sequence). This CDR3 comprises 13 residues. The DNA of the CDR3 is TGCGCCAGCAGTGAGACAGGCAATCAGCCCCAGCATTTT. This translates into CASSETGNQPQHF.

The V call is TRBV18, the J call TRBJ2-2; 8 positions match TRBD2. The trim removed 2 bases at V and 4 bases at J, leaving 3 bases unmatched. CDR1 and CDR2 from the germline V gene are KGHSH and LQKENI. The CDR3 runs 15 residues. The CDR3 DNA sequence: TGTGCCAGCTCACCAGAGCGGGAGTCCACCGGGGAGCTGTTTTTT. Translation gives CASSPERESTGELFF.

V gene TRBV4-3 combines with J gene TRBJ2-7; D is undetermined. V dropped 0 bases and J dropped 1 base, with 13 bases sitting between them. This CDR3 spans 16 amino acids. Looked up from germline, CDR1 is LGHNA and CDR2 is YSLEER. The chain's CDR3 is CASSQDSGRPSYEQYF. CDR3 coding DNA: TGCGCCAGCAGCCAAGATTCGGGCAGGCCGTCCTACGAGCAGTACTTC.

The gene calls are TRBV6-6 and TRBJ1-1; possible D gene TRBD1, 6 bases. The CDR3 spans 15 residues. Germline values: CDR1 MNHNY, CDR2 SVGAGI (reference sequence). Trimming pared 8 bases from V and 5 bases from J, leaving 21 bases between. The CDR3 bases are TGTGCCAGCCAACCCACGGCAGGGGAATGGACTGAAGCTTTCTTT. Its protein product is CASQPTAGEWTEAFF.

The gene calls are TRBV5-1 and TRBJ2-6; no reliable D call. V lost 0 bases to trimming and J lost 4 bases, with 14 bases between them. This CDR3 comprises 17 residues. Per germline, CDR1 SGHRS and CDR2 YFSETQ. The CDR3 is CASSLVPDVRGANVLTF. CDR3 nucleotides: TGCGCCAGCAGCTTGGTACCTGATGTGAGAGGGGCCAACGTCCTGACTTTC.

The CDR3 sequence is CAISESNGGSADTQYF. Written as DNA, the CDR3 is TGTGCCATCAGTGAGTCGAACGGTGGGAGTGCAGATACGCAGTATTTT. The chain is built from TRBV10-3 and TRBJ2-3; possibly TRBD2 for D (5 bases). This CDR3 comprises 16 residues. The V gene's germline CDR1 is ENHRY and CDR2 SYGVKD. Trimming cost V 0 bases and J 4 bases, with 14 bases left between them.

The chain recombines TRBV5-1 with TRBJ1-1; tentatively, D is TRBD1 (5 bases). V was clipped by 4 bases and J by 1 base, with 11 bases between them. CDR1 is SGHRS, CDR2 YFSETQ, per germline. This CDR3 contains 14 residues. CDR3 loop: CASSQGIWNTEAFF. In DNA form, the CDR3 reads TGCGCCAGCAGCCAGGGAATTTGGAACACTGAAGCTTTCTTT.

CDR3 protein: CASSKPSTDTQYF. The CDR3 DNA sequence: TGTGCCAGCAGCAAACCTAGCACAGATACGCAGTATTTT. This chain joins TRBV9 and TRBJ2-3; D unclear. CDR1 and CDR2 (germline): SGDLS, YYNGEE. This CDR3 contains 13 residues. V was cut by 4 bases and J by 0 bases, with 6 bases left in between.

This CDR3 is CASSDHGGISSYEQYF. In nucleotides, the CDR3 is TGTGCCAGTAGTGACCATGGGGGGATCAGCTCCTACGAGCAGTACTTC. The V gene is TRBV19, the J gene TRBJ2-7; D may be TRBD2 (6 bases). The germline gives CDR1 LNHDA, CDR2 SQIVND (reference sequence). The V gene lost 5 bases and the J gene lost 0 bases, with 17 bases spanning the gap. The CDR3 contains 16 residues.

J is TRBJ1-3 and V is TRBV5-1, with D unresolved. This CDR3 region has 16 residues. V lost 0 bases to trimming and J lost 0 bases, with 10 bases between them. Germline V CDR1 and CDR2: SGHRS, YFSETQ. In DNA, the CDR3 is TGCGCCAGCAGCTTGGTTGGACCCAGCTCTGGAAACACCATATATTTT. It is translated as CASSLVGPSSGNTIYF.

This chain joins TRBV28 and TRBJ1-2; maybe TRBD1 (6 bases). There are 13 residues in the CDR3. Germline CDR1 reads MDHEN; CDR2 reads SYDVKM. V was cut by 0 bases and J by 8 bases, with 10 bases left in between. The CDR3 DNA sequence: TGTGCCAGCAGTTTATGGGCAGGGGACGGCTACACCTTC. This translates into CASSLWAGDGYTF.